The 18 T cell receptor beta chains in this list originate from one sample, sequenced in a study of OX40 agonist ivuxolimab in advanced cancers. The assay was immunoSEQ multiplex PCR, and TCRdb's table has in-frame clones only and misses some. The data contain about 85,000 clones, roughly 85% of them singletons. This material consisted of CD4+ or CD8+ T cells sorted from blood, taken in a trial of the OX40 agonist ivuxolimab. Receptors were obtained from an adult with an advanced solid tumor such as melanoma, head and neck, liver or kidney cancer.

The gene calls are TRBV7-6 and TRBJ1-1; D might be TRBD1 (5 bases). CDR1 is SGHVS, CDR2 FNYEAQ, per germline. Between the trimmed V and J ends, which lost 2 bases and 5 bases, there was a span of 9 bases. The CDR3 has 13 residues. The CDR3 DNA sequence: TGTGCCAGCAGCTTACGGGGGACGACTGAAGCTTTCTTT. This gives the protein CASSLRGTTEAFF.

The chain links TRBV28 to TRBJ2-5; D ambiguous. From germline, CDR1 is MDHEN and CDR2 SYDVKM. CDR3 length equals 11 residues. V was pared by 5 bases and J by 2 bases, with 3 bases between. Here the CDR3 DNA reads TGTGCCAGCAGTCGTCAAGAGACCCAGTACTTC. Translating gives CASSRQETQYF.

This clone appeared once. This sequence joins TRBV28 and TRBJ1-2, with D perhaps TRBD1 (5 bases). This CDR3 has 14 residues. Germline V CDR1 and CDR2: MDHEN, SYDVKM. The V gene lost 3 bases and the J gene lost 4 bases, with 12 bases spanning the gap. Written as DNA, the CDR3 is TGTGCCAGCAGTTTGGGTTCAGGGTTCTATGGCTACACCTTC. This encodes CASSLGSGFYGYTF.

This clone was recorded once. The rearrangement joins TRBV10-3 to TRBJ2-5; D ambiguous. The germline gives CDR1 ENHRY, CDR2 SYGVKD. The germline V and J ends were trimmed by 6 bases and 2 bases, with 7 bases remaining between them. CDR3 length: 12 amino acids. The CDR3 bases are TGTGCCATCAGGGGCCTTCAAGAGACCCAGTACTTC. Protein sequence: CAIRGLQETQYF.

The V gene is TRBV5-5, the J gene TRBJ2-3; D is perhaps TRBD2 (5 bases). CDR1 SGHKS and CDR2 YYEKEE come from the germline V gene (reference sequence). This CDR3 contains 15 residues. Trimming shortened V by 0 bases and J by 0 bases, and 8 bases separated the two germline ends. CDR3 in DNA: TGTGCCAGCAGCTTGGCTAGCAGAAGCACAGATACGCAGTATTTT. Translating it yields CASSLASRSTDTQYF.

CDR3 sequence reads: CASSLGQVNTEAFF. The CDR3 nucleotides read TGTGCCAGCAGCTTAGGACAGGTGAACACTGAAGCTTTCTTT. This chain connects TRBV5-4 to TRBJ1-1, with 7 bases matching TRBD1. This CDR3 is built from 14 residues. Germline V gives CDR1 SGHNT, CDR2 YYREEE (reference sequence). V lost 2 bases, J lost 0 bases, and 1 base stayed unmatched. The full variable domain, in which reference TRBV5-4 and TRBJ1-1 provide the parts outside the CDR3, is ETGVTQSPTHLIKTRGQQVTLRCSSQSGHNTVSWYQQALGQGPQFIFQYYREEENGRGNFPPRFSGLQFPNYSSELNVNALELDDSALYLCASSLGQVNTEAFFGQGTRLTVV.

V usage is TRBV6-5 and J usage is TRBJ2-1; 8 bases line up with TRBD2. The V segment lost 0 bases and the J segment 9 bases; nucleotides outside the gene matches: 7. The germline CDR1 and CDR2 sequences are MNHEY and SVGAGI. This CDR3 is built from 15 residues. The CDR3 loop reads CASSYSGGGPGEQFF. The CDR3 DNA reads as TGTGCCAGCAGTTACTCCGGCGGGGGGCCGGGTGAGCAGTTCTTC.

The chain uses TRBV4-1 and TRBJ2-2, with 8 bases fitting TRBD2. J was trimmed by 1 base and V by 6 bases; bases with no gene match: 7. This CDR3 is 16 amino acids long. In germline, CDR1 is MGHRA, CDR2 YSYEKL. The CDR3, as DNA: TGCGCCAGCAGGCGCTCGCTAGCGGGGAACACCGGGGAGCTGTTTTTT. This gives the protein CASRRSLAGNTGELFF.

The CDR3 is CSLGAGVNTEAFF. CDR3 in DNA: TGCAGCCTGGGGGCAGGGGTGAACACTGAAGCTTTCTTT. V and J are TRBV29-1 and TRBJ1-1, with D perhaps TRBD1 (6 bases). Germline lookup yields CDR1 SQVTM and CDR2 ANQGSEA. V was cut by 8 bases and J by 0 bases, with 13 bases left in between. The CDR3 contains 13 residues.

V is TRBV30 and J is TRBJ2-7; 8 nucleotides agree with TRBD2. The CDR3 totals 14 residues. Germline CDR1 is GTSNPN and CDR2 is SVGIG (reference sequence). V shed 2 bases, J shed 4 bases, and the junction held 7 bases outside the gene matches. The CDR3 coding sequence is TGTGCCTGGAGTCTCGACGGGGGGGTTTACGAGCAGTACTTC. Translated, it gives CAWSLDGGVYEQYF. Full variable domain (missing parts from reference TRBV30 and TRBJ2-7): SQTIHQWPATLVQPVGSPLSLECTVEGTSNPNLYWYRQAAGRGLQLLFYSVGIGQISSEVPQNLSASRPQDRQFILSSKKLLLSDSGFYLCAWSLDGGVYEQYFGPGTRLTVT.

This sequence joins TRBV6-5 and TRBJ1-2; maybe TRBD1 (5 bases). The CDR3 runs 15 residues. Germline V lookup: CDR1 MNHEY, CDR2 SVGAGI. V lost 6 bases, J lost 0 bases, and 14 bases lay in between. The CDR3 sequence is CASRPRVGANYGYTF. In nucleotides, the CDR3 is TGTGCCAGCAGGCCGAGGGTGGGGGCTAACTATGGCTACACCTTC.

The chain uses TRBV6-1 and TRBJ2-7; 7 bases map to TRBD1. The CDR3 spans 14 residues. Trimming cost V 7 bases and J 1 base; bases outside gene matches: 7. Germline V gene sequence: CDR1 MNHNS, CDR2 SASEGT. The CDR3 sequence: CASNLRGQSYEQYF. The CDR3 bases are TGTGCCAGCAACCTTCGGGGACAGTCCTACGAGCAGTACTTC.

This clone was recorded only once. CDR3 bases: TGTGCCAGCAGCAGAGAAGCGGGGACGTACAATGAGCAGTTCTTC. Amino acid sequence: CASSREAGTYNEQFF. This sequence joins TRBV5-5 and TRBJ2-1; 7 bases line up with TRBD2. From germline, CDR1 is SGHKS and CDR2 YYEKEE (reference sequence). The V gene end was trimmed by 4 bases and the J gene end by 4 bases; junction bases not matched to a gene: 8. The CDR3 consists of 15 residues. The full variable domain, its missing parts supplied by reference TRBV5-5 and TRBJ2-1, is DAGVTQSPTHLIKTRGQQVTLRCSPISGHKSVSWYQQVLGQGPQFIFQYYEKEERGRGNFPDRFSARQFPNYSSELNVNALLLGDSALYLCASSREAGTYNEQFFGPGTRLTVL.

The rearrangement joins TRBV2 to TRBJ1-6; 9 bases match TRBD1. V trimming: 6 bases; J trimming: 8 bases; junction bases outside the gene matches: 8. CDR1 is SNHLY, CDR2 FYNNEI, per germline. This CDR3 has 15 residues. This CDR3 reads CASRTGGLRDSPLHF. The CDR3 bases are TGTGCCAGCAGGACAGGGGGTTTACGAGATTCACCCCTCCACTTT.

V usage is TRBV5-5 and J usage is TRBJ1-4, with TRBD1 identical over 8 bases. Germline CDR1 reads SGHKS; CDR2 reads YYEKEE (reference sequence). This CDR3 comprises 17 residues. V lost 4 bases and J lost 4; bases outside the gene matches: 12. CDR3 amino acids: CASSGGQGGTVNEKLFF. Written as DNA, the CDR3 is TGTGCCAGCAGCGGCGGACAGGGTGGTACTGTTAATGAAAAACTGTTTTTT.

CDR3 region: CASSTDKVSHEQFF. The DNA of the CDR3 is TGTGCCAGTAGTACCGACAAGGTTAGCCATGAGCAGTTCTTC. The chain couples TRBV19 to TRBJ2-1; D gene uncertain. Trimming removed 4 bases from V and 8 bases from J, with 15 bases in between. Germline V gives CDR1 LNHDA, CDR2 SQIVND (reference sequence). The CDR3 spans 14 residues.

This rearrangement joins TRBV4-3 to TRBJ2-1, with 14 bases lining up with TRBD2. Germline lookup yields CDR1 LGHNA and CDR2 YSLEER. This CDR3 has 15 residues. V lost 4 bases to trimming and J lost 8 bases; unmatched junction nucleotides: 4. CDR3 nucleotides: TGCGCCAGCAGCCTGGGGACTAGCGGGGGCTATGAGCAGTTCTTC. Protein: CASSLGTSGGYEQFF.

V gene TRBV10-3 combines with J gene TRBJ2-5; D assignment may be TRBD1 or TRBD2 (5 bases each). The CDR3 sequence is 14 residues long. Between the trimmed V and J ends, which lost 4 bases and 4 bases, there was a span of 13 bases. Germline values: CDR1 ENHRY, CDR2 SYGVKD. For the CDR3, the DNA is TGTGCCATCAGTGTAGAGGGGAACGGAGAGACCCAGTACTTC. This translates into CAISVEGNGETQYF.